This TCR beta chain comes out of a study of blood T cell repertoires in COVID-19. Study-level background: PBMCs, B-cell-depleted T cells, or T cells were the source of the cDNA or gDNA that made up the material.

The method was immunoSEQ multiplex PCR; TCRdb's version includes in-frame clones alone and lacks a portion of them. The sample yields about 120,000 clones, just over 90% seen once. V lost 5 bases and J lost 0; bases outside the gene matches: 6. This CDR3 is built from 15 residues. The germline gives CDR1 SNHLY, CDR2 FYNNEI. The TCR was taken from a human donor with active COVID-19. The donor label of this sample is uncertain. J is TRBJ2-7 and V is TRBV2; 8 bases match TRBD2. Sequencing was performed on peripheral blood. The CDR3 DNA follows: TGTGCCAGCAGTCAGGCGGGGGGTAGCTCCTACGAGCAGTACTTC. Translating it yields CASSQAGGSSYEQYF. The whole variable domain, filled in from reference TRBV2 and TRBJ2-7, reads EPEVTQTPSHQVTQMGQEVILRCVPISNHLYFYWYRQILGQKVEFLVSFYNNEISEKSEIFDDQFSVERPDGSNFTLKIRSTKLEDSAMYFCASSQAGGSSYEQYFGPGTRLTVT.